This T cell receptor beta chain was sequenced for a study of blood T cell repertoires in COVID-19. The V end lost 3 bases, the J end lost 6 bases, and 11 bases lay between the germline ends. CDR1 and CDR2 from the germline V gene are LNHDA and SQIVND (reference sequence). The CDR3 is 14 residues long. Produced via immunoSEQ multiplex PCR; TCRdb's table is partial and in-frame only. The sample records about 200,000 clones, 81% being singletons. V gene TRBV19 combines with J gene TRBJ1-4; D perhaps matches TRBD1 (5 bases). This TCR was recovered from a woman older than 75 with acute or convalescent COVID-19. Specimen: peripheral blood. In DNA form, the CDR3 reads TGTGCCAGTAGTATCGGGACTGCGGATGAAAAACTGTTTTTT. Residues: CASSIGTADEKLFF.